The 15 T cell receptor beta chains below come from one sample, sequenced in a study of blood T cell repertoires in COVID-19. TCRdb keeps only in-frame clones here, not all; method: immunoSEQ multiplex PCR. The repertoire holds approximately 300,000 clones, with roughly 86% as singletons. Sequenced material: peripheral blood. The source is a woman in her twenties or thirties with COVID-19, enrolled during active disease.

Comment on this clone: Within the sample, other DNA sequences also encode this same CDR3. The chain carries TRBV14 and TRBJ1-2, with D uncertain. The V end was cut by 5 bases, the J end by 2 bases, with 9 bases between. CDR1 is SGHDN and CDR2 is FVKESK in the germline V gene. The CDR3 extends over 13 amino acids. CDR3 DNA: TGTGCCAGCAGCTCCCAGGTGAACTATGGCTACACCTTC. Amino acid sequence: CASSSQVNYGYTF.

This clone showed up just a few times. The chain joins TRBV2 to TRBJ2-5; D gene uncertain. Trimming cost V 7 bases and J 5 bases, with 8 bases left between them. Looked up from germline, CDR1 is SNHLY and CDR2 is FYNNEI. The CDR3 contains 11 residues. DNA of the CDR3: TGTGCCAGCACTAGTTGGGAGACCCAGTACTTC. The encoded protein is CASTSWETQYF.

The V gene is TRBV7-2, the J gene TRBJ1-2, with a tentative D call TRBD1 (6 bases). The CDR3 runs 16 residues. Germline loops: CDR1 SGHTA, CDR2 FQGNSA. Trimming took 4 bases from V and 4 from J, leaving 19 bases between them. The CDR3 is CASSSLRGGVTYGYTF. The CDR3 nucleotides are TGTGCCAGCAGCTCCCTCCGGGGGGGCGTAACCTATGGCTACACCTTC.

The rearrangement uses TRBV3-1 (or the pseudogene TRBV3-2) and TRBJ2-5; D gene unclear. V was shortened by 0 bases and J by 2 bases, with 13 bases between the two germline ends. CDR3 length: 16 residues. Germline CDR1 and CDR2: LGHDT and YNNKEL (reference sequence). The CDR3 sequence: CASSQELNSNQETQYF. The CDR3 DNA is TGTGCCAGCAGCCAAGAATTGAACAGCAATCAAGAGACCCAGTACTTC.

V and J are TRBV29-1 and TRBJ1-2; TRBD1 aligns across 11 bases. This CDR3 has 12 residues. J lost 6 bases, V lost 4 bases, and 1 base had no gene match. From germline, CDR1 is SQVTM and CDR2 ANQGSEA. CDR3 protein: CSVGDRGDGYTF. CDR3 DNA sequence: TGCAGCGTTGGGGACAGGGGGGATGGCTACACCTTC.

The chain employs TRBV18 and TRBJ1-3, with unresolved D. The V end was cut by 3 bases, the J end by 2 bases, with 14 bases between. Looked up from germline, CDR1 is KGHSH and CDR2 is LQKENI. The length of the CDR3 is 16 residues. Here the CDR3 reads CASSPTEITAGNTIYF. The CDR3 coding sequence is TGTGCCAGCTCACCCACCGAGATAACAGCTGGAAACACCATATATTTT.

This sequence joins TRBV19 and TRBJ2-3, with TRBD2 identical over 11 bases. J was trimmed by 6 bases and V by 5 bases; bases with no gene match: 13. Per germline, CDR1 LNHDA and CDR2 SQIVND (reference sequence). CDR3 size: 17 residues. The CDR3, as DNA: TGTGCCAGTAGTGTCGACGTGACTAGCGGGACAGGTGATACGCAGTATTTT. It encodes CASSVDVTSGTGDTQYF. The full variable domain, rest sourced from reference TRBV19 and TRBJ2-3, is DGGITQSPKYLFRKEGQNVTLSCEQNLNHDAMYWYRQDPGQGLRLIYYSQIVNDFQKGDIAEGYSVSREKKESFPLTVTSAQKNPTAFYLCASSVDVTSGTGDTQYFGPGTRLTVL.

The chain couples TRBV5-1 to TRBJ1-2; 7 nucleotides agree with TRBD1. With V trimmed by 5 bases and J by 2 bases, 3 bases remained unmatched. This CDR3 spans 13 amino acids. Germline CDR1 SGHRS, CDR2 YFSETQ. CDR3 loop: CASRRDRNYGYTF. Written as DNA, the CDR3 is TGCGCCAGCAGGCGGGACAGAAACTATGGCTACACCTTC.

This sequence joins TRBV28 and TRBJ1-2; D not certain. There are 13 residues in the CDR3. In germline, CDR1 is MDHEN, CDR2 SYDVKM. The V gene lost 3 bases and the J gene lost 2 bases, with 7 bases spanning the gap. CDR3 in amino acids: CASSFGWNYGYTF. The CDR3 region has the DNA TGTGCCAGCAGTTTCGGGTGGAACTATGGCTACACCTTC.

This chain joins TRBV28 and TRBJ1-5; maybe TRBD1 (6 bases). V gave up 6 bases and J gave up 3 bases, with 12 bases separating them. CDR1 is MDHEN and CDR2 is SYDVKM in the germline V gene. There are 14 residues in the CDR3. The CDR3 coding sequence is TGTGCCAGCAGAAGACAGGCACCCAATCAGCCCCAGCATTTT. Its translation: CASRRQAPNQPQHF.

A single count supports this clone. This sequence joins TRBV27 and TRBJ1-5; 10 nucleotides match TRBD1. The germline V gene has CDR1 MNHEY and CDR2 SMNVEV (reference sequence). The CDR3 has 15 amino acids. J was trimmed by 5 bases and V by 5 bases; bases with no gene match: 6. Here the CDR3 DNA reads TGTGCCAGCAGTCCCGGGACAGGGGTAGATCAGCCCCAGCATTTT. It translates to CASSPGTGVDQPQHF.

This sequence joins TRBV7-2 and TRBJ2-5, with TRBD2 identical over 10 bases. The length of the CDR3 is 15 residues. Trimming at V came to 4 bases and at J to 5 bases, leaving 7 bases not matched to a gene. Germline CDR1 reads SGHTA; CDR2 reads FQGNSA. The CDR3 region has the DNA TGTGCCAGCAGCTCCCAGCGGGGGGGCGGGGAGACCCAGTACTTC. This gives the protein CASSSQRGGGETQYF.

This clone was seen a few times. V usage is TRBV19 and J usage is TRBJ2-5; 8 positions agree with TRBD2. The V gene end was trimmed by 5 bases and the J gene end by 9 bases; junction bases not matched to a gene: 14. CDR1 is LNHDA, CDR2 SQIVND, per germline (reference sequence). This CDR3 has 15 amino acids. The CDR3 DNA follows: TGTGCCAGTAGTCCCCTAGCGGGTCCCTTTGGGGCCCAGTACTTC. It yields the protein CASSPLAGPFGAQYF.

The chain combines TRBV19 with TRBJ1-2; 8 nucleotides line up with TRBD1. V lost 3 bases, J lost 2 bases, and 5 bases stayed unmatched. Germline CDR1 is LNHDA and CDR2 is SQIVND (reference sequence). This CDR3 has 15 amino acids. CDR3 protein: CASSIGQGLNYGYTF. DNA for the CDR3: TGTGCCAGTAGTATCGGACAGGGCTTAAACTATGGCTACACCTTC.

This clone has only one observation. The chain's CDR3 is CASSVQQSSGNTIYF. The DNA of the CDR3 is TGTGCCAGCTCTGTACAGCAGAGCTCTGGAAACACCATATATTTT. The gene calls are TRBV18 and TRBJ1-3; D not certain. The CDR3 loop spans 15 amino acids. The ends were cut back, 6 bases at V and 0 bases at J, with 12 bases in the middle. CDR1 is KGHSH, CDR2 LQKENI, per germline.